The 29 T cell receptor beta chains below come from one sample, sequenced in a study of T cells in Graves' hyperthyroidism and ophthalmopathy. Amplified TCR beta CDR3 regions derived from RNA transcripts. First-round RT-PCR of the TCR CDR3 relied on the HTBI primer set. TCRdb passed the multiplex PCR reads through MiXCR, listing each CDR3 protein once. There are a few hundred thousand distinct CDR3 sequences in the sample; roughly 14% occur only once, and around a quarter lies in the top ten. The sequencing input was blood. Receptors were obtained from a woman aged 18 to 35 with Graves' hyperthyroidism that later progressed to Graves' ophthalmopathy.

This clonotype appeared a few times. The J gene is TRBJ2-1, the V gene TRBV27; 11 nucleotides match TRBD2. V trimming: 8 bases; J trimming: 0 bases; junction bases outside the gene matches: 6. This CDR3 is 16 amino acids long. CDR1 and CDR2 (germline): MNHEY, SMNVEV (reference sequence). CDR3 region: CASGRLAGSSYNEQFF. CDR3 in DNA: TGTGCCAGCGGCAGACTAGCGGGAAGCTCCTACAATGAGCAGTTCTTC.

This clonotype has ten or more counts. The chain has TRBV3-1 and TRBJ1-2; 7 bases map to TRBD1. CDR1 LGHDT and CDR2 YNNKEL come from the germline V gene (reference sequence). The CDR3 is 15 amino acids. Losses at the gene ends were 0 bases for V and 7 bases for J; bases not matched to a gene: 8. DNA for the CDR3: TGTGCCAGCAGCCAAGATCTTTTAGGGGGCGGTGGCTACACCTTC. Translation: CASSQDLLGGGGYTF. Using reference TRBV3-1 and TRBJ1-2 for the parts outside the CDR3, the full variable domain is DTAVSQTPKYLVTQMGNDKSIKCEQNLGHDTMYWYKQDSKKFLKIMFSYNNKELIINETVPNRFSPKSPDKAHLNLHINSLELGDSAVYFCASSQDLLGGGGYTFGSGTRLTVV.

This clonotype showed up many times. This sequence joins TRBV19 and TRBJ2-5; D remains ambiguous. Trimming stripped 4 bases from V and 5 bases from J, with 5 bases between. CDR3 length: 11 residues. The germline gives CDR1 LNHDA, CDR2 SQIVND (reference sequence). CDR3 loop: CASSTSETQYF. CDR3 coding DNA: TGTGCCAGTAGTACTTCGGAGACCCAGTACTTC.

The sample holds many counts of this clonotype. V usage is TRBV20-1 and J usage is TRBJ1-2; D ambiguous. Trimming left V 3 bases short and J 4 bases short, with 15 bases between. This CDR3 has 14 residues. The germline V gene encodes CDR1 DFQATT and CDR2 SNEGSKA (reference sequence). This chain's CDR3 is CSARKNLAIYGYTF. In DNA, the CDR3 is TGCAGTGCTAGGAAAAACTTAGCAATCTATGGCTACACCTTC.

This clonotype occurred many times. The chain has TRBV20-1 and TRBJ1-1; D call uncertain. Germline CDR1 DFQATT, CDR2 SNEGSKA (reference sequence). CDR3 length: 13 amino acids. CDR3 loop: CIMKGIMNTEAFF. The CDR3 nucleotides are TGCATTATGAAGGGAATCATGAACACTGAAGCTTTCTTT.

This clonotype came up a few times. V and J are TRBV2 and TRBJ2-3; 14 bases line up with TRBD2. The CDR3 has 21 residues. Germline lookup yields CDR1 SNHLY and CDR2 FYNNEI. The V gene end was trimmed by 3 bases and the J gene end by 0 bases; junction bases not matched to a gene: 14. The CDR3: CASSDLGTSGSATPSTDTQYF. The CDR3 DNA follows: TGTGCCAGCAGTGACCTCGGGACTAGCGGGAGCGCAACGCCTAGCACAGATACGCAGTATTTT.

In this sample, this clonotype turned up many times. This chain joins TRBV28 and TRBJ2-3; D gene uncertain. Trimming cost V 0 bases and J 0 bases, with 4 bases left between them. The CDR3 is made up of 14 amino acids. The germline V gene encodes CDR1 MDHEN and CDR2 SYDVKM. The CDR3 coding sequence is TGTGCCAGCAGTTTATGGGACAGCACAGATACGCAGTATTTT. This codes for CASSLWDSTDTQYF. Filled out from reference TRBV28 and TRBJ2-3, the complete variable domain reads DVKVTQSSRYLVKRTGEKVFLECVQDMDHENMFWYRQDPGLGLRLIYFSYDVKMKEKGDIPEGYSVSREKKERFSLILESASTNQTSMYLCASSLWDSTDTQYFGPGTRLTVL.

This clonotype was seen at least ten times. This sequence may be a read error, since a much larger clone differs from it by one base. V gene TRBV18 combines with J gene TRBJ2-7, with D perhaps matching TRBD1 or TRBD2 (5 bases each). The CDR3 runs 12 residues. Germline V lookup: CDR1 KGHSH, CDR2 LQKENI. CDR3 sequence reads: CANSPGRYEQYF. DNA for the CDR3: TGTGCCAACTCACCGGGGCGGTACGAGCAGTACTTC. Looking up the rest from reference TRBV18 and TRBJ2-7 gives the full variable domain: NAGVMQNPRHLVRRRGQEARLRCSPMKGHSHVYWYRQLPEEGLKFMVYLQKENIIDESGMPKERFSAEFPKEGPSILRIQQVVRGDSAAYFCANSPGRYEQYFGPGTRLTVT.

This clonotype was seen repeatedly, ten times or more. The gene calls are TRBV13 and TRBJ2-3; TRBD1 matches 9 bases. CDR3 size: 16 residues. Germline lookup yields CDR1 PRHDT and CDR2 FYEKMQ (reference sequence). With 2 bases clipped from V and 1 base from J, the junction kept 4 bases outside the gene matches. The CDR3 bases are TGTGCCAGCAGCTTACGGAGGACAGGGGGCACAGATACGCAGTATTTT. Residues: CASSLRRTGGTDTQYF. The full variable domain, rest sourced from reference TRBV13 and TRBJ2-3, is AAGVIQSPRHLIKEKRETATLKCYPIPRHDTVYWYQQGPGQDPQFLISFYEKMQSDKGSIPDRFSAQQFSDYHSELNMSSLELGDSALYFCASSLRRTGGTDTQYFGPGTRLTVL.

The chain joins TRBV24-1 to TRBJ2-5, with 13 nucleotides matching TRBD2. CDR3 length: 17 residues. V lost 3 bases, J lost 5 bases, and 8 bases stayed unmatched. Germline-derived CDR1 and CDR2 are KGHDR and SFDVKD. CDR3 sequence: CATSDPTSGRAEETQYF. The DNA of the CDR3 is TGTGCCACCAGTGATCCCACTAGCGGGAGGGCCGAGGAGACCCAGTACTTC.

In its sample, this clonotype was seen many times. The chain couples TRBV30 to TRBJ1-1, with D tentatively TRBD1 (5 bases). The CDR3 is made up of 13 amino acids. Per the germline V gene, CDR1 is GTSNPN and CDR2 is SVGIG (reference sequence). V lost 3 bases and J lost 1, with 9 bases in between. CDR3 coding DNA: TGTGCCTGGAGGAGGCAGGGGAACACTGAAGCTTTCTTT. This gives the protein CAWRRQGNTEAFF.

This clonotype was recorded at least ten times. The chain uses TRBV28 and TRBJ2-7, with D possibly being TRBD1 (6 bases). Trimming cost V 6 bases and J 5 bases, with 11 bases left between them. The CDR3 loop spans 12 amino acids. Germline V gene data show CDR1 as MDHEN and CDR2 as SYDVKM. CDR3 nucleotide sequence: TGTGCCAGCAGCCCGACAGGCGACGAGCAGTACTTC. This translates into CASSPTGDEQYF.

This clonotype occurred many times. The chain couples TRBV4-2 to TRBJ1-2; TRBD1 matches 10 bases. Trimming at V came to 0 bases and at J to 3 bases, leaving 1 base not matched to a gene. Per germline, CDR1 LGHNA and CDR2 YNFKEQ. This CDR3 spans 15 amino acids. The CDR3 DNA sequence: TGTGCCAGCAGCCAAGAAGGACAGGGGGACTATGGCTACACCTTC. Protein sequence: CASSQEGQGDYGYTF.

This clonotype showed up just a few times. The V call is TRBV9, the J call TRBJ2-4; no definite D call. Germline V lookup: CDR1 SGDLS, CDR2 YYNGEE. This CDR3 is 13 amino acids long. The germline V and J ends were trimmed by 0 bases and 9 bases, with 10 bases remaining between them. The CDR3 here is CASSVGGRAIQYF. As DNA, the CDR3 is TGTGCCAGCAGCGTAGGGGGTCGGGCCATTCAGTACTTC.

The CDR3 nucleotides read TGTGCCAGCAGCCCAGAGGCTGGAGGGACAGGGAACTCCTACGAGCAGTACTTC. Its translation: CASSPEAGGTGNSYEQYF. The rearrangement links TRBV9 to TRBJ2-7; 9 bases match TRBD1. Germline-derived CDR1 and CDR2 are SGDLS and YYNGEE. J was trimmed by 0 bases and V by 4 bases; bases with no gene match: 14. The CDR3 has 18 residues.

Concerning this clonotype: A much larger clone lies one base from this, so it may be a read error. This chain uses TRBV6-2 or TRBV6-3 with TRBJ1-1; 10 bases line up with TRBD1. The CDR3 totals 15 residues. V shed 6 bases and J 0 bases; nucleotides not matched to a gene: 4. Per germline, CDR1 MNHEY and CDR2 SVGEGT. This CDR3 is CASRPDRGMNTEAFF. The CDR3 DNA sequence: TGTGCCAGCAGGCCGGACAGGGGGATGAACACTGAAGCTTTCTTT.

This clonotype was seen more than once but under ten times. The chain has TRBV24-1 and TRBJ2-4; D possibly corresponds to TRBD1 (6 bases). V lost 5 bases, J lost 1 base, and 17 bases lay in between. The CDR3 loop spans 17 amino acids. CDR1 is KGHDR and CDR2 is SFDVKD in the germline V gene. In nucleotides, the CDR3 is TGTGCCACCAGTGCCGCGGACAGCTCCGCGGCCAAAAACATTCAGTACTTC. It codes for CATSAADSSAAKNIQYF.

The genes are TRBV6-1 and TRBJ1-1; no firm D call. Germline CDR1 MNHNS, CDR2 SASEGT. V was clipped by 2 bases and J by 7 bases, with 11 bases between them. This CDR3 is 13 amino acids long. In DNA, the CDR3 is TGTGCCAGCAGTGAACTCAGAGGTGGTGAAGCTTTCTTT. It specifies CASSELRGGEAFF.

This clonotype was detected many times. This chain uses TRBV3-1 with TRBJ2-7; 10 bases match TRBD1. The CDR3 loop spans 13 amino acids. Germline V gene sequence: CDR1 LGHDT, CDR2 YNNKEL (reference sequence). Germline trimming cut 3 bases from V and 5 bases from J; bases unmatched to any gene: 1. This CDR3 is CASSQTGGDEQYF. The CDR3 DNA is TGTGCCAGCAGCCAGACAGGGGGCGACGAGCAGTACTTC.

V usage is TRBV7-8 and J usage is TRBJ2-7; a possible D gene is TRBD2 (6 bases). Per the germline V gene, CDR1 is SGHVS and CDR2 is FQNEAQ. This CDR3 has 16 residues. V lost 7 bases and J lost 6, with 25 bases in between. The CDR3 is CASTSAGGRMISEQYF. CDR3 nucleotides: TGTGCCAGCACCAGCGCCGGGGGACGGATGATAAGCGAGCAGTACTTC.

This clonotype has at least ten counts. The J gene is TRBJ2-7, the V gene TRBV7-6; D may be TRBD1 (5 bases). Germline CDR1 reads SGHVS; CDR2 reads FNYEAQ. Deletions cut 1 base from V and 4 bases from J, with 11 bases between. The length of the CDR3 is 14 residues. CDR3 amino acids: CASSLVKGPYEQYF. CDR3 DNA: TGTGCCAGCAGCTTAGTAAAGGGGCCGTACGAGCAGTACTTC.

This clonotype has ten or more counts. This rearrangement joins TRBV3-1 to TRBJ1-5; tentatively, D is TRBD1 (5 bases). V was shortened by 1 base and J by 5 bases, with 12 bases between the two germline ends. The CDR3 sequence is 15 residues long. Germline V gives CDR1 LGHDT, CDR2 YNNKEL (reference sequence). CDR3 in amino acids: CASSQGFREDQPQHF. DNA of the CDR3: TGTGCCAGCAGCCAAGGTTTCAGGGAAGATCAGCCCCAGCATTTT.

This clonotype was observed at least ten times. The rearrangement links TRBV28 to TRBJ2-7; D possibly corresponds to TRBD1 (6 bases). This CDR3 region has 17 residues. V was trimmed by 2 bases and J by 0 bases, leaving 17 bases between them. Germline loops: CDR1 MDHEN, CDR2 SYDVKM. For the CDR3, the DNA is TGTGCCAGCAGTTTAAGCTTGTGGACAGCCGCCTCCTACGAGCAGTACTTC. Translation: CASSLSLWTAASYEQYF.

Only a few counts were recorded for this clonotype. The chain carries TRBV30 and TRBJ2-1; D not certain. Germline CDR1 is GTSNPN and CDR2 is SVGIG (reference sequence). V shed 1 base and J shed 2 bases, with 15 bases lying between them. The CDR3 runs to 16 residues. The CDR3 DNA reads TGTGCCTGGAGTGCACGAAACCCAGGCCCCTACAATGAGCAGTTCTTC. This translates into CAWSARNPGPYNEQFF.

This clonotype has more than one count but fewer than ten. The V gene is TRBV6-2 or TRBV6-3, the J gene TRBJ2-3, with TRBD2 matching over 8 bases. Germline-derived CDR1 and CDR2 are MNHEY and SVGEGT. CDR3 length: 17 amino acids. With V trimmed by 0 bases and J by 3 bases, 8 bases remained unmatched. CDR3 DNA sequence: TGTGCCAGCAGTTACTCGGGGGTAGCGGGGTTGACAGATACGCAGTATTTT. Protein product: CASSYSGVAGLTDTQYF.

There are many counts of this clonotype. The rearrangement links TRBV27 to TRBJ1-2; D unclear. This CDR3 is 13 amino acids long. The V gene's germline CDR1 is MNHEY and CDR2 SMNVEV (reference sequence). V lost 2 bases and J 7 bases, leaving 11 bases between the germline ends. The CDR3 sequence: CASSLQLGGGYTF. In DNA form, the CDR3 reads TGTGCCAGCAGTTTACAACTAGGTGGTGGCTACACCTTC.

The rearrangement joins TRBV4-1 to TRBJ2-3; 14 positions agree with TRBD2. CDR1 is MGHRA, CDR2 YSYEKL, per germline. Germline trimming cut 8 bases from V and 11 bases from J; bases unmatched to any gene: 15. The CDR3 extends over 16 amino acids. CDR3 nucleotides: TGCGCCAGCGGCCGACTAGCGGGAGGGCCAGGCGAGGGGCAGTATTTT. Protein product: CASGRLAGGPGEGQYF.

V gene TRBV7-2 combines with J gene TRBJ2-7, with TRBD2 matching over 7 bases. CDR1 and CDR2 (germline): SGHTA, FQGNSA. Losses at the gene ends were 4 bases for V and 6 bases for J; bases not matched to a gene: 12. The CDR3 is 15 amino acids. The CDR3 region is CASSYSSGGWGEQYF. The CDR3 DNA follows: TGTGCCAGCAGCTATTCTAGCGGTGGCTGGGGCGAGCAGTACTTC.

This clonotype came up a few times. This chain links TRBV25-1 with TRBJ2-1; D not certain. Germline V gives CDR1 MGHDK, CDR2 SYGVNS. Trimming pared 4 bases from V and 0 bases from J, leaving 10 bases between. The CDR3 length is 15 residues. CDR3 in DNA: TGTGCCAGCAGTGGAGGATGGCGCTCCTACAATGAGCAGTTCTTC. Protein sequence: CASSGGWRSYNEQFF.